The sequence of this T cell receptor beta chain was determined in a study of chemoradiotherapy in HPV16-positive cancers. Findings of the study overall: For HPV16-positive patients, expanding HPV-responsive T cells associated with longer recurrence-free survival. Non-HPV-specific T cells did not expand in tumors during treatment, whereas candidate HPV-specific clones and E7-related motifs did.

Method: immunoSEQ multiplex PCR; TCRdb's copy keeps in-frame clones and lacks some. The data hold 20,000 to 25,000 clones, with around 90% observed a single time. This CDR3 comprises 16 residues. With 1 base removed from V and 6 bases from J, the gap between germline ends came to 18 bases. Germline CDR1 SEHNR, CDR2 FQNEAQ (reference sequence). As concerns this clone: The antigen is not known.

The source was blood, collected from a patient who underwent chemoradiotherapy. The receptor comes from a human donor with HPV-associated anogenital cancer. The chain links TRBV7-9 to TRBJ1-2, with a possible D match to TRBD1 (6 bases). CDR3 sequence: CASSLDLPGEKDGYTF. The CDR3, as DNA: TGTGCCAGCAGCTTAGATCTCCCAGGGGAAAAGGATGGCTACACCTTC.